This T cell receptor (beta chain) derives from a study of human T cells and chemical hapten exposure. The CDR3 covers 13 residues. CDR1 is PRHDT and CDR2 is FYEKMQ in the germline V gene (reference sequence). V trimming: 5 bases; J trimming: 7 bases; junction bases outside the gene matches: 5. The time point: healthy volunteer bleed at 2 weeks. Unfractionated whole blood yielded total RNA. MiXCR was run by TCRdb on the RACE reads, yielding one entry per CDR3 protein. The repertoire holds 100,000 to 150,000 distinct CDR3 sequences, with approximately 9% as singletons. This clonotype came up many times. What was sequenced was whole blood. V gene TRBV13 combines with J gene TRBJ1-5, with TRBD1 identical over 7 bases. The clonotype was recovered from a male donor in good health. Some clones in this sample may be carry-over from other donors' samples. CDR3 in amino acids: CASSPQGKQPQHF. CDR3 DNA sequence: TGTGCCAGCAGCCCACAGGGGAAACAGCCCCAGCATTTT.